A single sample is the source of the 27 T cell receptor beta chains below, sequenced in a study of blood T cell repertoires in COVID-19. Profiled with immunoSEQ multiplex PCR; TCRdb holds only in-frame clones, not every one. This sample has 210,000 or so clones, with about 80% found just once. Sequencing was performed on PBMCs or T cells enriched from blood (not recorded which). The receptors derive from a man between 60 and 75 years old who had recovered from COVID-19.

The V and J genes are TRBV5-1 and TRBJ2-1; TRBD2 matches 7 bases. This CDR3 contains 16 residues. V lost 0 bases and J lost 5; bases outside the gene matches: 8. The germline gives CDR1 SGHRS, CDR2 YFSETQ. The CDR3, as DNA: TGCGCCAGCAGCTTGGGTGTAGGACTAGGTAACAATGAGCAGTTCTTC. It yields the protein CASSLGVGLGNNEQFF.

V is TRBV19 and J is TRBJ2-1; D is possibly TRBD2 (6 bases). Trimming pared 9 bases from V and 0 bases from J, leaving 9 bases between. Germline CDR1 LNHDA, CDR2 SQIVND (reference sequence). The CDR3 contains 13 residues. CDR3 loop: CASRGSSYNEQFF. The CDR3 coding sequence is TGTGCCAGCCGGGGGAGCTCCTACAATGAGCAGTTCTTC.

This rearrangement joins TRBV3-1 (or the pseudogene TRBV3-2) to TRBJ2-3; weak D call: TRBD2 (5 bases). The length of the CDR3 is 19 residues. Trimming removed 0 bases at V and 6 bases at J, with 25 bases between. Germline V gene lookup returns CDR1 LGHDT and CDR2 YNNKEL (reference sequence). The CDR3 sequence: CASSQDQRPGSNPYDTQYF. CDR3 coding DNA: TGTGCCAGCAGCCAAGACCAAAGACCGGGATCCAATCCGTACGATACGCAGTATTTT.

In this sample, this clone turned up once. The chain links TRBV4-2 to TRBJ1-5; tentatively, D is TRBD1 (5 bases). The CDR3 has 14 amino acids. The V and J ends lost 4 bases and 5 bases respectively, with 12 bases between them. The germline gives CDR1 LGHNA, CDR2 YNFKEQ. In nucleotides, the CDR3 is TGTGCCAGCAGCCTGGGACTAAAAGATCAGCCCCAGCATTTT. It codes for CASSLGLKDQPQHF.

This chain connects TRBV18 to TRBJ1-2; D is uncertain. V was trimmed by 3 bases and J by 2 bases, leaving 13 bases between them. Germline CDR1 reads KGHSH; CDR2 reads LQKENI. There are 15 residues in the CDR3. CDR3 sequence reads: CASSPGPASNYGYTF. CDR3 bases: TGTGCCAGCTCACCGGGCCCGGCCTCCAACTATGGCTACACCTTC.

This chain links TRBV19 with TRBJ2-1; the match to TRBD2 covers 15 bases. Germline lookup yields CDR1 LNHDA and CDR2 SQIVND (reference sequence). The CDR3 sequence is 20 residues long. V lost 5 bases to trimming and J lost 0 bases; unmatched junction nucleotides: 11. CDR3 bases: TGTGCCAGTAGTCCTTCGGGACTAGCGGGGGGTCGAAGCTCCTACAATGAGCAGTTCTTC. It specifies CASSPSGLAGGRSSYNEQFF.

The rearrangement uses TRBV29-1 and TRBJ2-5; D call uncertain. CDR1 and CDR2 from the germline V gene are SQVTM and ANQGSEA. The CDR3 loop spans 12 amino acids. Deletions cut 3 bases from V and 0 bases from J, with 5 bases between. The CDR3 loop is CSVEANQETQYF. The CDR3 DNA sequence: TGCAGCGTTGAGGCAAACCAAGAGACCCAGTACTTC.

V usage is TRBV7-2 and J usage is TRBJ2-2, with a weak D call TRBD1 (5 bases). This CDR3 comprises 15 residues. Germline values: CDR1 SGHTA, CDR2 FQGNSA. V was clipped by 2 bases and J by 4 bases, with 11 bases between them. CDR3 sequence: CASSLWQGGTGELFF. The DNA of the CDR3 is TGTGCCAGCAGCTTATGGCAGGGCGGCACCGGGGAGCTGTTTTTT.

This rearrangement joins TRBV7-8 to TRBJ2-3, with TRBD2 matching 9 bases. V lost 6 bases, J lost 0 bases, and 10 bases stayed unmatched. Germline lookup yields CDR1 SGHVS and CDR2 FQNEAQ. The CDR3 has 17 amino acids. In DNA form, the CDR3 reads TGTGCCAGCAGTACCCGACTAGCGGTGACTAGCACAGATACGCAGTATTTT. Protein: CASSTRLAVTSTDTQYF. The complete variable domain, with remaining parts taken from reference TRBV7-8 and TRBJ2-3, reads GAGVSQSPRYKVAKRGQDVALRCDPISGHVSLFWYQQALGQGPEFLTYFQNEAQLDKSGLPSDRFFAERPEGSVSTLKIQRTQQEDSAVYLCASSTRLAVTSTDTQYFGPGTRLTVL.

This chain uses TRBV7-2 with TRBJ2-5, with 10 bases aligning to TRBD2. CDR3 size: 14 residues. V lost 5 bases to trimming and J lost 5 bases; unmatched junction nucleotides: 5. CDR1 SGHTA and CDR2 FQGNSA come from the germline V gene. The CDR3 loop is CASSKGLAVETQYF. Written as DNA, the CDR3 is TGTGCCAGCAGCAAAGGACTAGCGGTCGAGACCCAGTACTTC.

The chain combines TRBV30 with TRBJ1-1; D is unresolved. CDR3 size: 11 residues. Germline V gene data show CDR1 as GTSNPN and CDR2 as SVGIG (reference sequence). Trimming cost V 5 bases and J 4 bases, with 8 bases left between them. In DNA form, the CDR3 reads TGTGCCTGGGACAAAACCACTGAAGCTTTCTTT. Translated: CAWDKTTEAFF.

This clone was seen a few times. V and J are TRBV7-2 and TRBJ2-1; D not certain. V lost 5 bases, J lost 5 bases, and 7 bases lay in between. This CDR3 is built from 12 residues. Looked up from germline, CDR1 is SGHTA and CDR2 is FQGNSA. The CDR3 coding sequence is TGTGCCAGCAGCCCCCAGGACAATGAGCAGTTCTTC. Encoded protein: CASSPQDNEQFF.

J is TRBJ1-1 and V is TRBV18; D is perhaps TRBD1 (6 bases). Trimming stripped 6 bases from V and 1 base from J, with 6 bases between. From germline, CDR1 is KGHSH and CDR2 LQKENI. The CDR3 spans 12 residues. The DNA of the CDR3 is TGTGCCAGCTCGGGACAGAACACTGAAGCTTTCTTT. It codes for CASSGQNTEAFF.

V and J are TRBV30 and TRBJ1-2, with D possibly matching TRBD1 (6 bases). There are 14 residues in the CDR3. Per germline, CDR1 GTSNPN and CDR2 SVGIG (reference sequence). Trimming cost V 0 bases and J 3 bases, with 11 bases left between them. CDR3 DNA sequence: TGTGCCTGGAGTGTCATGGACAGCGACTATGGCTACACCTTC. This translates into CAWSVMDSDYGYTF.

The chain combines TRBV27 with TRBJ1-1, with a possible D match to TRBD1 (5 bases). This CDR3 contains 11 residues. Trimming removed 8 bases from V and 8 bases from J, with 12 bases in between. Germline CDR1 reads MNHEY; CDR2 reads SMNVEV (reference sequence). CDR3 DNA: TGTGCCAGCTGGGACTTCCAAGAAGCTTTCTTT. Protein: CASWDFQEAFF.

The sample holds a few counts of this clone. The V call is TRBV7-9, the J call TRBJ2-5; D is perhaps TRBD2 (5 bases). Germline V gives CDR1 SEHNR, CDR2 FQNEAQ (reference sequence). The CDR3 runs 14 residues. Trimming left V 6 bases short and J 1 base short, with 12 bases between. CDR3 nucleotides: TGTGCCAGCAGGGCACGGGGTCCCCAAGAGACCCAGTACTTC. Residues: CASRARGPQETQYF.

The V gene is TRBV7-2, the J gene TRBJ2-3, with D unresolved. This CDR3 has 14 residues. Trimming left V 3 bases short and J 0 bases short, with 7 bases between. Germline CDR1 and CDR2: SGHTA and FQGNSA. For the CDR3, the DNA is TGTGCCAGCAGCTTTAGACAAAGCACAGATACGCAGTATTTT. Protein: CASSFRQSTDTQYF.

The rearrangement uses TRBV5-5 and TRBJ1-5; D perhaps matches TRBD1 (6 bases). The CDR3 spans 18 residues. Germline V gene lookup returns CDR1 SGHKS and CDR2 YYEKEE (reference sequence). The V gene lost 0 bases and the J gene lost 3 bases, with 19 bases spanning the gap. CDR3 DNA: TGTGCCAGCAGCTTGGAGGGGCACACAGGGTTCCTCAATCAGCCCCAGCATTTT. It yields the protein CASSLEGHTGFLNQPQHF.

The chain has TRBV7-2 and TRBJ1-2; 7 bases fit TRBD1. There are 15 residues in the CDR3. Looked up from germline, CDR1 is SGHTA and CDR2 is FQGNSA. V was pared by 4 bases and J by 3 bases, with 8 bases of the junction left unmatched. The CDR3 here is CASSSQTGSDYGYTF. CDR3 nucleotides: TGTGCCAGCAGCTCTCAGACAGGGTCGGACTATGGCTACACCTTC.

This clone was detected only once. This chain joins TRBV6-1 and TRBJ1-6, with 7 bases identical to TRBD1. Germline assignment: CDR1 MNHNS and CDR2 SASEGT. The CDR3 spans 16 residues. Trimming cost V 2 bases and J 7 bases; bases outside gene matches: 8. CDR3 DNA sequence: TGTGCCAGCAGTGAAATTGGGACAGCGCGAAATTCACCCCTCCACTTT. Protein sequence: CASSEIGTARNSPLHF.

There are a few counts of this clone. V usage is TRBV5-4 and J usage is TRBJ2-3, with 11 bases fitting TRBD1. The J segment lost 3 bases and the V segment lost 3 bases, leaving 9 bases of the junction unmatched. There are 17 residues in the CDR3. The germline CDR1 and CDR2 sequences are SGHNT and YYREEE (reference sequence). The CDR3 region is CASSSGWGTGGTDTQYF. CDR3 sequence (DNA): TGTGCCAGCAGCTCCGGCTGGGGGACAGGGGGGACAGATACGCAGTATTTT.

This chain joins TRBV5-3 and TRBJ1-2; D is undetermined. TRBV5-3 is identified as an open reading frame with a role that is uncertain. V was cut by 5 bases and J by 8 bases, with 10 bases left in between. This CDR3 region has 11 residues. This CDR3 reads CARRGSWGYTF. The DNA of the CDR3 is TGTGCCAGAAGAGGTAGCTGGGGCTACACCTTC.

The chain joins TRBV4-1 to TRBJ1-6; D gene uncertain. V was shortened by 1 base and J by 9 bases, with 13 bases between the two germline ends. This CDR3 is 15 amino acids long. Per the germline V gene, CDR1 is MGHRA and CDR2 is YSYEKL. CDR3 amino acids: CASSQGEGYRSPLHF. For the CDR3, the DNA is TGCGCCAGCAGCCAAGGCGAGGGTTATCGTTCACCCCTCCACTTT.

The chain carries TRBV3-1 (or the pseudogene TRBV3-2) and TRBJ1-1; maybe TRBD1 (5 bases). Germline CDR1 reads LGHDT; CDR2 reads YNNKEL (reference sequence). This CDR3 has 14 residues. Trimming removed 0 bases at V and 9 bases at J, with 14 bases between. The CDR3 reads CASSQDWGRRKAFF. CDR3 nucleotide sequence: TGTGCCAGCAGCCAAGACTGGGGCCGCCGAAAAGCTTTCTTT.

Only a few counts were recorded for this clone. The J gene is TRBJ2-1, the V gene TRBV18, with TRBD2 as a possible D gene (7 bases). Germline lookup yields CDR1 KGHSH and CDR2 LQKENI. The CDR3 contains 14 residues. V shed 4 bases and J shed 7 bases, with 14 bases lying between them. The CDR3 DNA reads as TGTGCCAGCTCACGCGCGGGGGCCAGGAATGAGCAGTTCTTC. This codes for CASSRAGARNEQFF.

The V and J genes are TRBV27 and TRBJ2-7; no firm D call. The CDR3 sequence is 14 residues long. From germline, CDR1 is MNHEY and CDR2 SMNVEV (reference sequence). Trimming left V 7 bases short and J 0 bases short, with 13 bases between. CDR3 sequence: CASKVYTNSYEQYF. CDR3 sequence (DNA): TGTGCCAGCAAAGTGTACACCAACTCCTACGAGCAGTACTTC.

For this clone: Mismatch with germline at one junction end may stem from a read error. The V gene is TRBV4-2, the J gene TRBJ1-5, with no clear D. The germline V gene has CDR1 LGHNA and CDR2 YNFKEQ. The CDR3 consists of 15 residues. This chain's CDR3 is CASSQEVQPNQPQHF. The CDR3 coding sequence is TGTGCCAGCAGTCAAGAGGTACAACCCAATCAGCCCCAGCATTTT.